Below, 23 T cell receptor beta chains from the same sample are listed, as sequenced in a study of blood T cell repertoires in COVID-19. The data were produced by immunoSEQ multiplex PCR, yet TCRdb's version contains in-frame clones alone and is incomplete. The profile shows approximately 31,000 clones, around 93% of them singletons. Sequenced material: peripheral blood. These receptors were collected from a human donor with active COVID-19. The donor label of this sample is uncertain.

The chain joins TRBV10-2 to TRBJ2-7, with 7 bases lining up with TRBD1. This CDR3 spans 17 amino acids. Germline trimming cut 2 bases from V and 6 bases from J; bases unmatched to any gene: 16. CDR1 WSHSY and CDR2 SAAADI come from the germline V gene. CDR3 residues: CASSEPSIGGPNGEQYF. The CDR3 bases are TGCGCCAGCAGTGAGCCCAGCATAGGGGGCCCCAACGGCGAGCAGTACTTC.

The V and J genes are TRBV6-5 and TRBJ1-6; TRBD1 matches at 12 bases. The CDR3 loop spans 15 amino acids. With 2 bases clipped from V and 10 bases from J, the junction kept 3 bases outside the gene matches. The germline CDR1 and CDR2 sequences are MNHEY and SVGAGI. CDR3 DNA sequence: TGTGCCAGCAGTTACGACGGGACAGGGGGCTCACCCCTCCACTTT. Translation: CASSYDGTGGSPLHF.

This clone was observed a handful of times. The chain is built from TRBV28 and TRBJ2-2; 7 bases map to TRBD2. Trimming removed 2 bases from V and 0 bases from J; junction bases left unmatched: 3. The CDR3 extends over 16 amino acids. Germline values: CDR1 MDHEN, CDR2 SYDVKM. DNA of the CDR3: TGTGCCAGCAGTTTAGTAAGCGGGACGAACACCGGGGAGCTGTTTTTT. Encoded protein: CASSLVSGTNTGELFF.

This rearrangement joins TRBV4-1 to TRBJ1-2; D gene uncertain. V lost 0 bases and J lost 1, with 6 bases in between. The CDR3 sequence is 14 residues long. The V gene's germline CDR1 is MGHRA and CDR2 YSYEKL. CDR3 in DNA: TGCGCCAGCAGCCAAGAATCTCTTAACTATGGCTACACCTTC. Translation gives CASSQESLNYGYTF.

The chain uses TRBV7-2 and TRBJ2-7; a weak D match, TRBD1 (5 bases). Germline V gene data show CDR1 as SGHTA and CDR2 as FQGNSA. Trimming removed 5 bases from V and 3 bases from J, with 14 bases in between. The CDR3 covers 14 residues. The CDR3 is CASSPPGKDYEQYF. For the CDR3, the DNA is TGTGCCAGCAGCCCCCCAGGGAAGGACTACGAGCAGTACTTC.

V is TRBV7-2 and J is TRBJ2-1; TRBD2 aligns across 7 bases. J lost 0 bases, V lost 4 bases, and 12 bases had no gene match. Germline V CDR1 and CDR2: SGHTA, FQGNSA. The CDR3 length is 18 residues. The CDR3 sequence: CASSSPSAGVTSYNEQFF. Written as DNA, the CDR3 is TGTGCCAGCAGCTCCCCGTCGGCGGGAGTGACCTCCTACAATGAGCAGTTCTTC. Full variable domain (missing parts from reference TRBV7-2 and TRBJ2-1): GAGVSQSPSNKVTEKGKDVELRCDPISGHTALYWYRQSLGQGLEFLIYFQGNSAPDKSGLPSDRFSAERTGGSVSTLTIQRTQQEDSAVYLCASSSPSAGVTSYNEQFFGPGTRLTVL.

The genes are TRBV5-8 and TRBJ2-5; 8 positions match TRBD2. J was trimmed by 7 bases and V by 4 bases; bases with no gene match: 12. The CDR3 is 15 residues long. From germline, CDR1 is SGHTS and CDR2 YDEGEE. The CDR3 sequence is CASSPPGTSVWTQYF. In DNA, the CDR3 is TGTGCCAGCAGCCCTCCGGGGACTAGTGTTTGGACCCAGTACTTC.

The rearrangement links TRBV18 to TRBJ2-2; D is unclear. This CDR3 contains 14 residues. The V gene's germline CDR1 is KGHSH and CDR2 LQKENI. Trimming pared 1 base from V and 4 bases from J, leaving 7 bases between. The CDR3 here is CASSPLAPTGELFF. The CDR3 coding sequence is TGTGCCAGCTCACCACTGGCTCCCACCGGGGAGCTGTTTTTT.

The rearrangement links TRBV30 to TRBJ2-3, with 9 bases that match TRBD2. This CDR3 spans 12 amino acids. V lost 4 bases, J lost 7 bases, and 3 bases stayed unmatched. CDR1 is GTSNPN and CDR2 is SVGIG in the germline V gene (reference sequence). The CDR3 protein is CAWTSGINTQYF. The CDR3 nucleotides are TGTGCCTGGACTAGCGGGATAAATACGCAGTATTTT.

The chain uses TRBV6-5 and TRBJ2-7; 7 bases match TRBD1. CDR3 length: 12 amino acids. Germline lookup yields CDR1 MNHEY and CDR2 SVGAGI. The V segment lost 5 bases and the J segment 6 bases; nucleotides outside the gene matches: 4. The CDR3 DNA reads as TGTGCCAGCAGTCGACAGGGTGGCGAGCAGTACTTC. It codes for CASSRQGGEQYF.

The rearrangement joins TRBV30 to TRBJ2-2, with D possibly TRBD2 on 5 matching bases. The V gene's germline CDR1 is GTSNPN and CDR2 SVGIG (reference sequence). V shed 3 bases and J shed 5 bases, with 10 bases lying between them. The CDR3 is 13 residues long. CDR3 DNA: TGTGCCTGGAGGGGAGTAGGTACCGGGGAGCTGTTTTTT. This gives the protein CAWRGVGTGELFF.

V and J are TRBV15 and TRBJ1-4, with 8 bases identical to TRBD1. Germline CDR1 and CDR2: LNHNV and YYDKDF (reference sequence). CDR3 size: 15 residues. The V segment lost 3 bases and the J segment 8 bases; nucleotides outside the gene matches: 8. The CDR3 spells CATSSFSGGGEKLFF. Written as DNA, the CDR3 is TGTGCCACCAGCAGTTTTTCAGGGGGCGGCGAAAAACTGTTTTTT.

The CDR3 DNA reads TGTGCCAGCAGCTTCTCTAGCGGGCTAGTCGCCGGGGAGCTGTTTTTT. It encodes CASSFSSGLVAGELFF. The chain uses TRBV7-9 and TRBJ2-2; 8 bases line up with TRBD2. The CDR3 is 16 residues long. Germline V lookup: CDR1 SEHNR, CDR2 FQNEAQ (reference sequence). J was trimmed by 6 bases and V by 3 bases; bases with no gene match: 9.

The chain is built from TRBV9 and TRBJ2-7, with D hard to call. Germline-derived CDR1 and CDR2 are SGDLS and YYNGEE. Trimming took off 0 bases at V and 6 bases at J, with 13 bases between the two ends. There are 14 residues in the CDR3. CDR3: CASSVGPTVVEQYF. CDR3 coding DNA: TGTGCCAGCAGCGTAGGCCCCACGGTTGTCGAGCAGTACTTC.

A word on this clone: The same CDR3 is also encoded by other DNA sequences in this sample. The gene calls are TRBV5-6 and TRBJ2-4; 10 nucleotides match TRBD2. After removal of 1 base from V and 3 bases from J, the junction contained 1 base not matched to a gene. Germline values: CDR1 SGHDT, CDR2 YYEEEE. CDR3 length equals 15 residues. Here the CDR3 DNA reads TGTGCCAGCAGCTTGCTAGCGGGAGACAAAAACATTCAGTACTTC. This encodes CASSLLAGDKNIQYF. The full variable domain, rest sourced from reference TRBV5-6 and TRBJ2-4, is DAGVTQSPTHLIKTRGQQVTLRCSPKSGHDTVSWYQQALGQGPQFIFQYYEEEERQRGNFPDRFSGHQFPNYSSELNVNALLLGDSALYLCASSLLAGDKNIQYFGAGTRLSVL.

This chain links TRBV4-1 with TRBJ2-1; the match to TRBD2 covers 10 bases. Germline assignment: CDR1 MGHRA and CDR2 YSYEKL. The CDR3 spans 16 residues. V gave up 0 bases and J gave up 9 bases; unmatched junction bases: 8. The CDR3 nucleotides are TGCGCCAGCAGCCAAGATGCTAGCGGGAGTCTTGGTGAGCAGTTCTTC. Amino acid sequence: CASSQDASGSLGEQFF.

The chain links TRBV10-1 to TRBJ1-1, with D tentatively TRBD1 (6 bases). Germline assignment: CDR1 WNHNN and CDR2 SYGVQD (reference sequence). Trimming stripped 8 bases from V and 1 base from J, with 8 bases between. The CDR3 is 12 amino acids. The CDR3 loop reads CASGQTNTEAFF. The CDR3 DNA follows: TGCGCCAGCGGACAGACGAACACTGAAGCTTTCTTT.

CDR3 coding DNA: TGTGCCAGCAGCCCTGACATATTAGCCAAAAACATTCAGTACTTC. Amino acid sequence: CASSPDILAKNIQYF. The V gene is TRBV11-2, the J gene TRBJ2-4; D unclear. The V gene lost 5 bases and the J gene lost 0 bases, with 11 bases spanning the gap. The CDR3 runs 15 residues. Germline V lookup: CDR1 SGHAT, CDR2 FQNNGV.

This rearrangement joins TRBV19 to TRBJ1-2; TRBD1 agrees at 8 bases. The J segment lost 6 bases and the V segment lost 2 bases, leaving 8 bases of the junction unmatched. From germline, CDR1 is LNHDA and CDR2 SQIVND (reference sequence). This CDR3 has 15 residues. The CDR3 protein is CASSIMAGGMDGYTF. In DNA, the CDR3 is TGTGCCAGTAGTATAATGGCAGGGGGCATGGATGGCTACACCTTC.

This chain links TRBV27 with TRBJ2-7, with D possibly matching TRBD2 (6 bases). CDR3 length equals 13 residues. In germline, CDR1 is MNHEY, CDR2 SMNVEV (reference sequence). V lost 6 bases, J lost 2 bases, and 11 bases lay in between. CDR3 DNA: TGTGCCAGCAGCCCGGGAGTCCCCTACGAGCAGTACTTC. As protein: CASSPGVPYEQYF.

The V call is TRBV27, the J call TRBJ2-3; 9 bases agree with TRBD2. The CDR3 length is 14 residues. CDR1 and CDR2 from the germline V gene are MNHEY and SMNVEV (reference sequence). With 3 bases clipped from V and 6 bases from J, the junction kept 4 bases outside the gene matches. The CDR3 DNA follows: TGTGCCAGCAGTTTGGCTAGCGGGGTGGATACGCAGTATTTT. This translates into CASSLASGVDTQYF.

The V gene is TRBV12-5, the J gene TRBJ2-7, with D perhaps matching TRBD1 (5 bases). The CDR3 consists of 12 residues. V lost 2 bases to trimming and J lost 5 bases, with 7 bases between them. The germline V gene encodes CDR1 LGHNT and CDR2 FRNRAP. DNA of the CDR3: TGTGCTAGTGGTTTGTCCAGGGACGAGCAGTACTTC. Translated: CASGLSRDEQYF. The entire variable domain, with the rest obtained from reference TRBV12-5 and TRBJ2-7, is as follows: DARVTQTPRHKVTEMGQEVTMRCQPILGHNTVFWYRQTMMQGLELLAYFRNRAPLDDSGMPKDRFSAEMPDATLATLKIQPSEPRDSAVYFCASGLSRDEQYFGPGTRLTVT.

The chain uses TRBV12-5 and TRBJ2-7; 8 bases align to TRBD2. The CDR3 contains 16 residues. Trimming removed 7 bases from V and 2 bases from J; junction bases left unmatched: 13. Germline V CDR1 and CDR2: LGHNT, FRNRAP. The CDR3 protein is CASARGGPDLAYEQYF. In DNA, the CDR3 is TGTGCTAGTGCCCGGGGGGGGCCTGATCTCGCCTACGAGCAGTACTTC.